This TCR beta chain was identified in a study of T cells in Graves' hyperthyroidism and ophthalmopathy. Each diagnosis was grounded in clinical symptoms, serum thyroxine and TRAb, thyroid ultrasound, and orbital computed tomography. This CDR3 has 15 residues. The germline V gene encodes CDR1 DFQATT and CDR2 SNEGSKA (reference sequence). The V segment lost 6 bases and the J segment 5 bases; nucleotides outside the gene matches: 13. Study-wide results and limits: Blood shared most expanded thyroid clonotypes above 0.001.

Template material for amplifying TCR beta CDR3 regions consisted of RNA transcripts. The HTBI primer set served for first-round RT-PCR of the TCR CDR3. TCRdb fed the multiplex PCR reads into MiXCR, producing one record per CDR3 protein. The data contain 150,000 or so distinct CDR3 sequences, around 8.9% of them seen just once; the ten biggest clones take up approximately 24%. Ten or more counts support this clonotype. Its target is not known. This receptor was obtained from a young woman with Graves' hyperthyroidism that later progressed to Graves' ophthalmopathy. Sequencing was done on a sample of blood. The rearrangement links TRBV20-1 to TRBJ2-1; 7 bases agree with TRBD2. CDR3 bases: TGCAGTGCCACTCCAGCTGGACTAGTAAACAATGAGCAGTTCTTC. Residues: CSATPAGLVNNEQFF.